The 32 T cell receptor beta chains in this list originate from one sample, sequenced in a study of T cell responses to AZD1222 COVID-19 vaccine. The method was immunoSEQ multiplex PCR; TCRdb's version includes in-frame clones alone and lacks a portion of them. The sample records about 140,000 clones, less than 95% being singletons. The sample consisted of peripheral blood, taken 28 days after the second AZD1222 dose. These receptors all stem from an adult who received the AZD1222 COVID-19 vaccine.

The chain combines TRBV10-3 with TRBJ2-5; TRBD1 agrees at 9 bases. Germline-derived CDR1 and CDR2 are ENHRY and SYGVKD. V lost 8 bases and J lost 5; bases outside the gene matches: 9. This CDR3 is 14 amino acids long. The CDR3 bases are TGTGCCATCGGGGAGAGGACAGGGGCTGAGACCCAGTACTTC. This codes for CAIGERTGAETQYF.

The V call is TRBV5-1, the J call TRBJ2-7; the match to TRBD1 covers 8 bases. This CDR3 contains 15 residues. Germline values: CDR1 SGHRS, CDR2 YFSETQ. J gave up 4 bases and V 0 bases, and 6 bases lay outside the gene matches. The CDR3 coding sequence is TGCGCCAGCAGCTTGGTAACAGGGGGATCGTACGAGCAGTACTTC. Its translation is CASSLVTGGSYEQYF.

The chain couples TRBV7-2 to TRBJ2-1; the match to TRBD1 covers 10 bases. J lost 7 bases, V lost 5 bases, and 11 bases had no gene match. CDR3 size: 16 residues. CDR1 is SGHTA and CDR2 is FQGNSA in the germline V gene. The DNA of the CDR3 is TGTGCCAGCAGCCCTGAGGGACAGGGGTTTTTGAATGAGCAGTTCTTC. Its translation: CASSPEGQGFLNEQFF.

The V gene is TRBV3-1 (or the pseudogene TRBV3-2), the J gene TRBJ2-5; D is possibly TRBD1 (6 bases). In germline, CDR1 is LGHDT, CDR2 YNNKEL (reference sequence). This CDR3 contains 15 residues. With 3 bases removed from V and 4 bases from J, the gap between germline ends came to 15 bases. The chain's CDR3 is CASSQSTGLGETQYF. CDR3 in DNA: TGTGCCAGCAGCCAGTCCACAGGGTTGGGAGAGACCCAGTACTTC.

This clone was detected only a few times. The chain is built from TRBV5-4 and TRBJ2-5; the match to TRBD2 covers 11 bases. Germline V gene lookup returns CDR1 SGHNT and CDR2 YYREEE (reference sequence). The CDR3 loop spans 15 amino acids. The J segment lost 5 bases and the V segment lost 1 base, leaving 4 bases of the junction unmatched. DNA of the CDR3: TGTGCCAGCAGCTTGTCCCCTAGCGGGGGGGAGACCCAGTACTTC. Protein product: CASSLSPSGGETQYF.

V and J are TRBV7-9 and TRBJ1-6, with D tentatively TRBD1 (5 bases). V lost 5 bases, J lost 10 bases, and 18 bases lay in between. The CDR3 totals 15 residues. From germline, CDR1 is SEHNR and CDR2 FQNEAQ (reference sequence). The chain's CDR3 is CASSPSGRDRSPLHF. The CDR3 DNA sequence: TGTGCCAGCAGCCCCTCGGGCAGGGACCGGTCACCCCTCCACTTT. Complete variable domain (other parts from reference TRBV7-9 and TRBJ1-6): DTGVSQNPRHKITKRGQNVTFRCDPISEHNRLYWYRQTLGQGPEFLTYFQNEAQLEKSRLLSDRFSAERPKGSFSTLEIQRTEQGDSAMYLCASSPSGRDRSPLHFGNGTRLTVT.

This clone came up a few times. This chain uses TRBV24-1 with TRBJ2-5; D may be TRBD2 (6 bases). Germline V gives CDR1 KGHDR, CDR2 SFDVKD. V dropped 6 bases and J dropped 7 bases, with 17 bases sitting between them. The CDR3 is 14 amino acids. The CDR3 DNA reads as TGTGCCACCAGTAGTCGACTAGGGGTGCGGACCCAGTACTTC. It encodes CATSSRLGVRTQYF.

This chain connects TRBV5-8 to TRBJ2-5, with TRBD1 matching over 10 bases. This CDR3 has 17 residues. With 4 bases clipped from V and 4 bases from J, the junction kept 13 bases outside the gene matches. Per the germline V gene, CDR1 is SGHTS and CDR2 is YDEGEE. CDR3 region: CASSVWVRTGGVETQYF. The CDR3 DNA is TGTGCCAGCAGCGTCTGGGTGAGGACAGGGGGAGTAGAGACCCAGTACTTC.

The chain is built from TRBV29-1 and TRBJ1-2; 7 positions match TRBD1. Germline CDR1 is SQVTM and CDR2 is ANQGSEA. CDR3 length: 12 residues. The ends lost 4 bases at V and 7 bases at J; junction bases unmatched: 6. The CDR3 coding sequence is TGCAGCGTTGTACAGGGGATGAGTGGCTACACCTTC. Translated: CSVVQGMSGYTF.

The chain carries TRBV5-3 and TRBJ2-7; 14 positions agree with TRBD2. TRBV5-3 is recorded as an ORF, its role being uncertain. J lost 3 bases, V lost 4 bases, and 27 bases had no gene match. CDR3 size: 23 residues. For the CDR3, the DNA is TGTGCCAGAAGCCACAAAGTATGTTTGGGTTCCGGGACTAGCGGGAGTCCCCACTACGAGCAGTACTTC. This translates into CARSHKVCLGSGTSGSPHYEQYF.

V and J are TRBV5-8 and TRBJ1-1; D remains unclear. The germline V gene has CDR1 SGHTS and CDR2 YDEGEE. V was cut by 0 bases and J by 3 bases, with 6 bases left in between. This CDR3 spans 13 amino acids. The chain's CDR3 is CASSLGRDTEAFF. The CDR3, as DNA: TGTGCCAGCAGCTTGGGACGAGACACTGAAGCTTTCTTT.

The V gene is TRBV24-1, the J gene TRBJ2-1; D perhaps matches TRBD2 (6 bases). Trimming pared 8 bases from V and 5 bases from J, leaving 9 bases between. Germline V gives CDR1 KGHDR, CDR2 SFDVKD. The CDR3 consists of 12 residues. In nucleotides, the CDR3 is TGTGCCACCACGCGGGAAGACAATGAGCAGTTCTTC. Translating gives CATTREDNEQFF.

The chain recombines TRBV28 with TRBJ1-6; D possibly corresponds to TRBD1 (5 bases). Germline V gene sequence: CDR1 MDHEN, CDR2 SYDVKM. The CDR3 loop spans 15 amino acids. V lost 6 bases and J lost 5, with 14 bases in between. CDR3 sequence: CASSSPDSHNSPLHF. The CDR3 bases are TGTGCCAGCAGCTCGCCTGACAGCCATAATTCACCCCTCCACTTT.

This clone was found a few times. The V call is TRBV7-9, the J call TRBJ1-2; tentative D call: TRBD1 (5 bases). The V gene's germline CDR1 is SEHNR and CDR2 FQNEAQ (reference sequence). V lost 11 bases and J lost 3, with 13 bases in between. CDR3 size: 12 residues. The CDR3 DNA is TGTGCCCTCGGGGACCAAGACTATGGCTACACCTTC. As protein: CALGDQDYGYTF.

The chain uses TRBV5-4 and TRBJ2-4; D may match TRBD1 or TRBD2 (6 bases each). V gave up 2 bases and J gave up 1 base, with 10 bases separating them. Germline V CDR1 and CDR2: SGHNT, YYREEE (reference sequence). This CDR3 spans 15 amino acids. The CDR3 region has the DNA TGTGCCAGCAGCTTCGGGGGCGAGGCCAAAAACATTCAGTACTTC. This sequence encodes CASSFGGEAKNIQYF.

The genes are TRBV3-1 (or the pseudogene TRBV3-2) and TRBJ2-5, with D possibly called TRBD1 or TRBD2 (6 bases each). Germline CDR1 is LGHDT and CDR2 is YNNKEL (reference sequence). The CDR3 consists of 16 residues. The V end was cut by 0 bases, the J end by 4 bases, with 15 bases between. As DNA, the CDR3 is TGTGCCAGCAGCCAAGATCCGGGGGCGCCCGTAGAGACCCAGTACTTC. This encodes CASSQDPGAPVETQYF.

The CDR3 coding sequence is TGTGCCAGCAGTTTTAGTCTGTCGGGGGACACAGATACGCAGTATTTT. It encodes CASSFSLSGDTDTQYF. This chain links TRBV28 with TRBJ2-3; D is perhaps TRBD2 (6 bases). Per the germline V gene, CDR1 is MDHEN and CDR2 is SYDVKM. The CDR3 spans 16 residues. Trimming pared 3 bases from V and 2 bases from J, leaving 15 bases between.

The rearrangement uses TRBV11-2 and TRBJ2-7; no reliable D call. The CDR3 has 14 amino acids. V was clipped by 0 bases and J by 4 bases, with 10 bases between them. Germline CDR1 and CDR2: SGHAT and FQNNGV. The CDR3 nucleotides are TGTGCCAGCAGCTTAGAGCACGGCAGGTACGAGCAGTACTTC. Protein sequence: CASSLEHGRYEQYF.

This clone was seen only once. CDR3 sequence: CASSVPSGRAQETQYF. The CDR3 DNA follows: TGTGCCAGCAGCGTCCCTAGCGGGAGGGCCCAAGAGACCCAGTACTTC. This rearrangement joins TRBV9 to TRBJ2-5; TRBD2 agrees at 12 bases. The V gene's germline CDR1 is SGDLS and CDR2 YYNGEE. The CDR3 is 16 residues long. V shed 2 bases and J 1 base; nucleotides not matched to a gene: 3.

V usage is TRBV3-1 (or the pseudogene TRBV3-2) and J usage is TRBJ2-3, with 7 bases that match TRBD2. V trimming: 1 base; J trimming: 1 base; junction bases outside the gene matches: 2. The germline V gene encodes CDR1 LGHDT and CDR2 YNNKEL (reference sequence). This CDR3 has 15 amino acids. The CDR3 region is CASSQGGGRTDTQYF. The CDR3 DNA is TGTGCCAGCAGCCAAGGGGGGGGACGCACAGATACGCAGTATTTT.

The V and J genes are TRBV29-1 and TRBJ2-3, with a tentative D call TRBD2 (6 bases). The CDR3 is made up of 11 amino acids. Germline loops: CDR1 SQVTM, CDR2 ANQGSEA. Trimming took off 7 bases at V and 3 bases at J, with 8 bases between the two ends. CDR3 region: CSGRETDTQYF. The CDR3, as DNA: TGCAGCGGGAGGGAAACAGATACGCAGTATTTT.

CDR3 DNA: TGTGCCAGCAGCTTACGGACAGGGCCGGAGACCCAGTACTTC. Residues: CASSLRTGPETQYF. V is TRBV7-7 and J is TRBJ2-5; 8 nucleotides agree with TRBD1. CDR1 and CDR2 from the germline V gene are SSHAT and FNYEAQ (reference sequence). The V gene end was trimmed by 2 bases and the J gene end by 5 bases; junction bases not matched to a gene: 4. The CDR3 sequence is 14 residues long.

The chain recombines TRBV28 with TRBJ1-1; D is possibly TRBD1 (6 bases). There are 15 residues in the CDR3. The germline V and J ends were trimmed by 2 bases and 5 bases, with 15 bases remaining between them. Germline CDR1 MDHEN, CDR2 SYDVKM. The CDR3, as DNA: TGTGCCAGCAGTTTAAACGAGAGGGGGAAGACTGAAGCTTTCTTT. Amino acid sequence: CASSLNERGKTEAFF.

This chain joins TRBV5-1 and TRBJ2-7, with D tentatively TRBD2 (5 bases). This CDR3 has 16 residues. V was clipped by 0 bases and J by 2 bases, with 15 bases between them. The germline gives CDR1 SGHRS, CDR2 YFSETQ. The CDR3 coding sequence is TGCGCCAGCAGCTTGGTGGGTCCGCGGGCAGCCTACGAGCAGTACTTC. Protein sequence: CASSLVGPRAAYEQYF.

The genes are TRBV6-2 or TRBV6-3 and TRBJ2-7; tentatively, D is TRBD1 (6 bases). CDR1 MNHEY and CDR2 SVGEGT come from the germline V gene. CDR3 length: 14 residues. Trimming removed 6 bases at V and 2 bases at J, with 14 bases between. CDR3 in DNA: TGTGCCAGCAGCTGGACAGTTAAGACCTACGAGCAGTACTTC. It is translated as CASSWTVKTYEQYF.

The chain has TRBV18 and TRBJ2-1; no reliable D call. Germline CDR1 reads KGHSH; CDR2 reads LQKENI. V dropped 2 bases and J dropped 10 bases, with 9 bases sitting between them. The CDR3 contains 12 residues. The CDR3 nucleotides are TGTGCCAGCTCACCAAATGGGAACGAGCAGTTCTTC. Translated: CASSPNGNEQFF. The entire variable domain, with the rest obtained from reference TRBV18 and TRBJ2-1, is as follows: NAGVMQNPRHLVRRRGQEARLRCSPMKGHSHVYWYRQLPEEGLKFMVYLQKENIIDESGMPKERFSAEFPKEGPSILRIQQVVRGDSAAYFCASSPNGNEQFFGPGTRLTVL.

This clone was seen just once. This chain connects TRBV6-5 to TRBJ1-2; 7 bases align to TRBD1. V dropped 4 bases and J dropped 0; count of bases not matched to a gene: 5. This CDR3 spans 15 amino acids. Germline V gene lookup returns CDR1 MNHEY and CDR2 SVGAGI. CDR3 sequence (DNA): TGTGCCAGCAGTTCCGGGACAGTTCCTAACTATGGCTACACCTTC. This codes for CASSSGTVPNYGYTF.

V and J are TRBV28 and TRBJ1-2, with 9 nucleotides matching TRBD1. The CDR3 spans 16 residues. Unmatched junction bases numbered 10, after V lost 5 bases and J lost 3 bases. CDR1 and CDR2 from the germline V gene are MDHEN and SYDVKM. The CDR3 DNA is TGTGCCAGCAGTGCCAAGCCATGGACAGGGGACTATGGCTACACCTTC. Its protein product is CASSAKPWTGDYGYTF.

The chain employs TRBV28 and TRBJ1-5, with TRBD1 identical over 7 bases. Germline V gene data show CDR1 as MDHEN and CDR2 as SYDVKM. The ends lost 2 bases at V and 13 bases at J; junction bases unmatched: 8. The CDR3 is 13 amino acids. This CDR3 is CASSLLRGQGQHF. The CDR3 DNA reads TGTGCCAGCAGTTTACTTAGGGGGCAGGGGCAGCATTTT.

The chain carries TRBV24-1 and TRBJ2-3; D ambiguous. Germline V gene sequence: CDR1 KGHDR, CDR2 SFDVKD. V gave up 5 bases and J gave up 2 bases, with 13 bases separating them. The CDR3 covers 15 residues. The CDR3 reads CATSVSHYPTDTQYF. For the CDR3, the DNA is TGTGCCACCAGTGTCTCACACTACCCCACAGATACGCAGTATTTT.

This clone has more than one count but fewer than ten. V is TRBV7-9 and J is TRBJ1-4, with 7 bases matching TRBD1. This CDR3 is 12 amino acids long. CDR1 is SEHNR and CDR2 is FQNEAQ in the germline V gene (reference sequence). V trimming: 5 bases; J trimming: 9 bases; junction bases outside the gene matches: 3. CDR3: CASSEGQKKLFF. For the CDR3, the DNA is TGTGCCAGCAGCGAGGGACAGAAAAAACTGTTTTTT.

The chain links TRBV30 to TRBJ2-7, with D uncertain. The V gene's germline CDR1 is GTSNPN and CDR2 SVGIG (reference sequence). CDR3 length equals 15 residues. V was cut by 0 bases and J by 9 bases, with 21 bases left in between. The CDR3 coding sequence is TGTGCCTGGAGTGTACACCCCAAATCCGCCTTCGCGCAGTACTTC. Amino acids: CAWSVHPKSAFAQYF.